The 16 T cell receptor beta chains listed next were all sequenced from one sample in a study of shared clonotypes between healthy human individuals. Repertoires were generated with immunoSEQ multiplex PCR, while TCRdb's copy carries only in-frame clones and drops some. This repertoire shows over a million clones, under 80% found once; its top ten account for over 1.3%. The sequencing input was memory CD4+ T cells sorted from blood. Specified subset: CD45RA-negative fraction. Every receptor here comes from a man aged 18 to 30 in good health.

The chain joins TRBV5-1 to TRBJ2-3; either TRBD1 or TRBD2 may fit D (6 bases each). Trimming stripped 1 base from V and 1 base from J, with 10 bases between. Germline CDR1 is SGHRS and CDR2 is YFSETQ. There are 15 residues in the CDR3. CDR3 nucleotide sequence: TGCGCCAGCAGCTTGATGGAGGGGGGCACAGATACGCAGTATTTT. It yields the protein CASSLMEGGTDTQYF. The full variable domain, completed using reference TRBV5-1 and TRBJ2-3, is KAGVTQTPRYLIKTRGQQVTLSCSPISGHRSVSWYQQTPGQGLQFLFEYFSETQRNKGNFPGRFSGRQFSNSRSEMNVSTLELGDSALYLCASSLMEGGTDTQYFGPGTRLTVL.

This chain links TRBV2 with TRBJ1-2; D is perhaps TRBD1 (6 bases). The CDR3 is made up of 15 amino acids. Germline-derived CDR1 and CDR2 are SNHLY and FYNNEI. Deletions cut 6 bases from V and 4 bases from J, with 18 bases between. The DNA of the CDR3 is TGTGCCAGCAGAGACAAGGACAGCAATATCTATGGCTACACCTTC. It yields the protein CASRDKDSNIYGYTF. The entire variable domain, with the rest obtained from reference TRBV2 and TRBJ1-2, is as follows: EPEVTQTPSHQVTQMGQEVILRCVPISNHLYFYWYRQILGQKVEFLVSFYNNEISEKSEIFDDQFSVERPDGSNFTLKIRSTKLEDSAMYFCASRDKDSNIYGYTFGSGTRLTVV.

The rearrangement links TRBV4-1 to TRBJ2-1; tentative D call: TRBD2 (5 bases). The CDR3 runs to 15 residues. V was clipped by 3 bases and J by 5 bases, with 14 bases between them. Germline CDR1 and CDR2: MGHRA and YSYEKL. DNA for the CDR3: TGCGCCAGCAGCCAGAGGACTCCGACCGACAATGAGCAGTTCTTC. It yields the protein CASSQRTPTDNEQFF.

The table lists this clone with a few counts. This chain joins TRBV4-2 and TRBJ2-7, with D perhaps TRBD2 (5 bases). Trimming took off 0 bases at V and 1 base at J, with 7 bases between the two ends. The germline V gene has CDR1 LGHNA and CDR2 YNFKEQ. This CDR3 spans 14 amino acids. CDR3 bases: TGTGCCAGCAGCCAAGATCTAGCTTCCTACGAGCAGTACTTC. Amino acid sequence: CASSQDLASYEQYF.

The gene calls are TRBV27 and TRBJ2-7, with TRBD2 as a possible D gene (6 bases). V was trimmed by 3 bases and J by 2 bases, leaving 11 bases between them. There are 14 residues in the CDR3. Germline V gives CDR1 MNHEY, CDR2 SMNVEV (reference sequence). The CDR3: CASSLGLPAYEQYF. In DNA, the CDR3 is TGTGCCAGCAGTTTGGGACTGCCAGCCTACGAGCAGTACTTC.

The chain joins TRBV5-4 to TRBJ2-3; 9 bases agree with TRBD1. The V gene end was trimmed by 3 bases and the J gene end by 6 bases; junction bases not matched to a gene: 8. Germline V gene data show CDR1 as SGHNT and CDR2 as YYREEE (reference sequence). The CDR3 contains 15 residues. In DNA form, the CDR3 reads TGTGCCAGCAGCTCCCGGGACAGGGAGGCCGATACGCAGTATTTT. Its protein is CASSSRDREADTQYF. Drawing the rest from reference TRBV5-4 and TRBJ2-3, the complete variable domain is ETGVTQSPTHLIKTRGQQVTLRCSSQSGHNTVSWYQQALGQGPQFIFQYYREEENGRGNFPPRFSGLQFPNYSSELNVNALELDDSALYLCASSSRDREADTQYFGPGTRLTVL.

The gene calls are TRBV6-1 and TRBJ2-4; no definite D call. CDR1 and CDR2 from the germline V gene are MNHNS and SASEGT. With 3 bases removed from V and 0 bases from J, the gap between germline ends came to 6 bases. The CDR3 is 14 amino acids. The CDR3 spells CASSDHLAKNIQYF. The CDR3 DNA follows: TGTGCCAGCAGTGACCACTTAGCCAAAAACATTCAGTACTTC.

The chain uses TRBV12-5 and TRBJ2-2; 9 bases agree with TRBD1. The germline V gene has CDR1 LGHNT and CDR2 FRNRAP. J was trimmed by 6 bases and V by 5 bases; bases with no gene match: 7. The CDR3 loop spans 15 amino acids. CDR3 loop: CASGPDRGSAGELFF. Here the CDR3 DNA reads TGTGCTAGTGGTCCAGACAGGGGGTCGGCCGGGGAGCTGTTTTTT.

V gene TRBV7-6 combines with J gene TRBJ2-3; D is uncertain. This CDR3 has 15 residues. Trimming removed 2 bases from V and 1 base from J, with 10 bases in between. Per germline, CDR1 SGHVS and CDR2 FNYEAQ. CDR3 sequence (DNA): TGTGCCAGCAGCTTACGCCCAGTTGGCACAGATACGCAGTATTTT. This sequence encodes CASSLRPVGTDTQYF. Drawing the rest from reference TRBV7-6 and TRBJ2-3, the complete variable domain is GAGVSQSPRYKVTKRGQDVALRCDPISGHVSLYWYRQALGQGPEFLTYFNYEAQQDKSGLPNDRFSAERPEGSISTLTIQRTEQRDSAMYRCASSLRPVGTDTQYFGPGTRLTVL.

J is TRBJ1-1 and V is TRBV10-3, with 7 nucleotides matching TRBD1. The CDR3 sequence is 13 residues long. J was trimmed by 1 base and V by 6 bases; bases with no gene match: 2. Germline assignment: CDR1 ENHRY and CDR2 SYGVKD. This CDR3 reads CAIRRQGNTEAFF. CDR3 nucleotides: TGTGCCATCAGGAGACAGGGGAACACTGAAGCTTTCTTT.

This clone appeared many times. The V gene is TRBV10-3, the J gene TRBJ2-5; D gene uncertain. Trimming took off 3 bases at V and 2 bases at J, with 13 bases between the two ends. CDR3 length: 15 amino acids. Germline-derived CDR1 and CDR2 are ENHRY and SYGVKD. The CDR3: CAISDNTGKQETQYF. The CDR3 bases are TGTGCCATCAGTGATAACACCGGTAAACAAGAGACCCAGTACTTC.

The gene calls are TRBV29-1 and TRBJ2-3; 14 bases fit TRBD2. This CDR3 comprises 17 residues. CDR1 and CDR2 (germline): SQVTM, ANQGSEA. J was trimmed by 6 bases and V by 6 bases; bases with no gene match: 14. CDR3 in amino acids: CSVVTSGRAFSSDTQYF. CDR3 DNA sequence: TGCAGCGTAGTGACTAGCGGGAGGGCCTTTAGTTCCGATACGCAGTATTTT.

This clone was observed once. The chain couples TRBV6-1 to TRBJ2-7, with D perhaps being TRBD1 or TRBD2 (6 bases each). Per the germline V gene, CDR1 is MNHNS and CDR2 is SASEGT. V was shortened by 4 bases and J by 5 bases, with 18 bases between the two germline ends. This CDR3 has 15 residues. CDR3 DNA: TGTGCCAGCAGTGGAGGGGGGACGGGCGCGGACGAGCAGTACTTC. It encodes CASSGGGTGADEQYF.

The chain employs TRBV19 and TRBJ2-7; D unclear. Trimming pared 7 bases from V and 0 bases from J, leaving 16 bases between. CDR1 and CDR2 from the germline V gene are LNHDA and SQIVND (reference sequence). CDR3 length: 15 residues. Written as DNA, the CDR3 is TGTGCCAGTACCCCGTCATTAGACCTCTCCTACGAGCAGTACTTC. It codes for CASTPSLDLSYEQYF.

The V and J genes are TRBV18 and TRBJ2-7; 7 positions agree with TRBD1. Germline V lookup: CDR1 KGHSH, CDR2 LQKENI. This CDR3 region has 16 residues. Germline trimming cut 0 bases from V and 6 bases from J; bases unmatched to any gene: 11. The CDR3 DNA reads TGTGCCAGCTCACCACCGGCGGCAGGGGGTCGAAGCGAGCAGTACTTC. Its translation is CASSPPAAGGRSEQYF. The full variable domain, rest sourced from reference TRBV18 and TRBJ2-7, is NAGVMQNPRHLVRRRGQEARLRCSPMKGHSHVYWYRQLPEEGLKFMVYLQKENIIDESGMPKERFSAEFPKEGPSILRIQQVVRGDSAAYFCASSPPAAGGRSEQYFGPGTRLTVT.

The chain links TRBV19 to TRBJ1-2; possibly TRBD1 for D (5 bases). The CDR3 is 14 amino acids. The germline gives CDR1 LNHDA, CDR2 SQIVND (reference sequence). Trimming left V 6 bases short and J 2 bases short, with 13 bases between. CDR3 residues: CASSSGRSNYGYTF. CDR3 in DNA: TGTGCCAGTAGCTCGGGACGGTCAAACTATGGCTACACCTTC.